This entry features one T cell receptor beta chain sequence. Antigen specificity is unknown. Between the trimmed V and J ends, which lost 0 bases and 0 bases, there was a span of 9 bases. This CDR3 is 15 amino acids long. Germline V gene sequence: CDR1 GTSNPN, CDR2 SVGIG (reference sequence). This specimen comes from a study of CD8+ T cells in alopecia areata. In each case, RNA was isolated and then reverse transcribed into cDNA as the sequencing template. The method was immunoSEQ multiplex PCR; TCRdb's version includes in-frame clones alone and lacks a portion of them. The table records roughly 200,000 clones, 45% to 70% of them present only once. Regarding the study as a whole: Alphabeta T cells residing in normal skin are also sequenced in scalp samples. Alopecia totalis/universalis scalp especially showed more expanded CD8+ clones than normal scalp. Unlike in mice, where it was clearer, TCR sharing across patients was less clear, possibly HLA-related.

The clonotype originates from a human donor in good health. V is TRBV30 and J is TRBJ1-3; D is unresolved. Sequencing used CD8+ T cells sorted from blood. CDR3 protein: CAWSVGRGSGNTIYF. The DNA of the CDR3 is TGTGCCTGGAGTGTTGGACGGGGCTCTGGAAACACCATATATTTT.